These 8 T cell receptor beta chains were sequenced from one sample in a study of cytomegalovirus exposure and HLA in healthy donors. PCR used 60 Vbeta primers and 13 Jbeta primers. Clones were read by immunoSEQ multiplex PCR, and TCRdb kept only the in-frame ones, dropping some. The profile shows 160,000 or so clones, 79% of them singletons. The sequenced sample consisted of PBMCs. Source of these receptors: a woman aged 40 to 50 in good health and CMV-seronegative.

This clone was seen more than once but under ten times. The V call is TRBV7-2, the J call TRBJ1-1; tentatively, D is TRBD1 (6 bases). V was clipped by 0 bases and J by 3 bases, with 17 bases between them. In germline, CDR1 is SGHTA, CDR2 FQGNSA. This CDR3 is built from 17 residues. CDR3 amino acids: CASSLAGTTGSYTEAFF. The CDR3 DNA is TGTGCCAGCAGCTTAGCGGGAACGACAGGATCTTACACTGAAGCTTTCTTT.

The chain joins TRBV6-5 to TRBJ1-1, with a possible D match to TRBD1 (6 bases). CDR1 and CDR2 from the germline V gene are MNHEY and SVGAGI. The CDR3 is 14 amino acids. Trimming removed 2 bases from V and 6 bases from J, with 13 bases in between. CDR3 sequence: CASSYGGGRAEAFF. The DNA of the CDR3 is TGTGCCAGCAGTTACGGAGGGGGGAGGGCTGAAGCTTTCTTT.

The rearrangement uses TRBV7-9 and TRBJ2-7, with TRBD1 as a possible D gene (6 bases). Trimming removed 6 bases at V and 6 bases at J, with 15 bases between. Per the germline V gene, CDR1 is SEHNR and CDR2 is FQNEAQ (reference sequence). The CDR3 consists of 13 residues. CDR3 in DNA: TGTGCCAGCAGTGAACAGGGTCGGGGCGAGCAGTACTTC. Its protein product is CASSEQGRGEQYF. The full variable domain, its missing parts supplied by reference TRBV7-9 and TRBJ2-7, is DTGVSQNPRHKITKRGQNVTFRCDPISEHNRLYWYRQTLGQGPEFLTYFQNEAQLEKSRLLSDRFSAERPKGSFSTLEIQRTEQGDSAMYLCASSEQGRGEQYFGPGTRLTVT.

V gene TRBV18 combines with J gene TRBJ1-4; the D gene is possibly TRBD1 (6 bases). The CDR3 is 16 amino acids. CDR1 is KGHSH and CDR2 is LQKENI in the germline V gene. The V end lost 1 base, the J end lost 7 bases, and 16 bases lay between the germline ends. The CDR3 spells CASSPQGGSLSEKLFF. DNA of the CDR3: TGTGCCAGCTCACCACAGGGGGGGTCTCTCTCTGAAAAACTGTTTTTT.

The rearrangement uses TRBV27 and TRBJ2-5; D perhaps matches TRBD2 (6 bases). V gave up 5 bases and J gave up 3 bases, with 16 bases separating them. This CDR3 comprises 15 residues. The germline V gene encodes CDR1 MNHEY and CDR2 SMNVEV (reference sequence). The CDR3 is CASSRLGRGEETQYF. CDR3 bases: TGTGCCAGCAGTCGTCTTGGGCGCGGGGAAGAGACCCAGTACTTC.

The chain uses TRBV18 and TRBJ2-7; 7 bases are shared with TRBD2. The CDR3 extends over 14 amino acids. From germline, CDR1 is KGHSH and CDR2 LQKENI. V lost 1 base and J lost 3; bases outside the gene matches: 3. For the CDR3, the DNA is TGTGCCAGCTCACCACAGGGAGGGGACTACGAGCAGTACTTC. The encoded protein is CASSPQGGDYEQYF.

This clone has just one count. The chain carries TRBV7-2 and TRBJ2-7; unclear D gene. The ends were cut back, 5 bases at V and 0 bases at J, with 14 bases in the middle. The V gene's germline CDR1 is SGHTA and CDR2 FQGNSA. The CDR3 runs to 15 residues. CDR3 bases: TGTGCCAGCAGCCGTGAACTAACTATCTCCTACGAGCAGTACTTC. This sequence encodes CASSRELTISYEQYF.

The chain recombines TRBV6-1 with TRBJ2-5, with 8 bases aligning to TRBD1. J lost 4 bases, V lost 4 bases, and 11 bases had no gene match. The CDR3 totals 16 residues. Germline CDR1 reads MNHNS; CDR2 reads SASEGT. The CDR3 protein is CASSAGDRRGGETQYF. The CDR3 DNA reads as TGTGCCAGCAGTGCAGGGGACAGGCGAGGGGGAGAGACCCAGTACTTC.